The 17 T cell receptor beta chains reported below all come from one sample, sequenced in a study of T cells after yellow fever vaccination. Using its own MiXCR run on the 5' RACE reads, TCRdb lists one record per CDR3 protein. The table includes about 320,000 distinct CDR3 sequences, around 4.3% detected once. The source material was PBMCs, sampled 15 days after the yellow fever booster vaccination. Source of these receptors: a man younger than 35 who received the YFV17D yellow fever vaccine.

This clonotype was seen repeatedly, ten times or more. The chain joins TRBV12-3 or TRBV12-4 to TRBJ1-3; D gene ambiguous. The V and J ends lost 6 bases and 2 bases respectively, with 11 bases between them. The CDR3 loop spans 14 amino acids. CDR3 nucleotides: TGTGCCAGCAGAACCCTCGGGGCTGGAAACACCATATATTTT. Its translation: CASRTLGAGNTIYF.

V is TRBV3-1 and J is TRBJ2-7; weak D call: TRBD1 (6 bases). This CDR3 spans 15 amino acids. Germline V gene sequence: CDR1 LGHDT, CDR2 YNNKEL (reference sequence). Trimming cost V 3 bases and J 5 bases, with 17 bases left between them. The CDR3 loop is CASSHPRGFTHEQYV. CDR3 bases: TGTGCCAGCAGCCACCCCAGGGGCTTCACCCACGAGCAGTACGTC.

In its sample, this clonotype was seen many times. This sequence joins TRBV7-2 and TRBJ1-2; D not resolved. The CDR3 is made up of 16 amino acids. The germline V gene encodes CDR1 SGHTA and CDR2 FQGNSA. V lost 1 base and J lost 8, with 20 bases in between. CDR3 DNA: TGTGCCAGCAGCTTAGTGGCCACACGCCCGTTGATGGGCTACACCTTC. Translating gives CASSLVATRPLMGYTF.

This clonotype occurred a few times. CDR3 residues: CATRQRRDIQYF. For the CDR3, the DNA is TGTGCCACCCGTCAAAGAAGGGACATTCAGTACTTC. V gene TRBV2 combines with J gene TRBJ2-4; D remains ambiguous. Germline V lookup: CDR1 SNHLY, CDR2 FYNNEI. This CDR3 region has 12 residues. V lost 10 bases and J lost 8, with 15 bases in between.

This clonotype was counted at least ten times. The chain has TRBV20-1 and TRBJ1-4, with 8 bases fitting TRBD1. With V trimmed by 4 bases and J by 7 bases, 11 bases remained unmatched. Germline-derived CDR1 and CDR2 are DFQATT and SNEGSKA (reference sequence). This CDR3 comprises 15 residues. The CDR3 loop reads CSAIPIDRGGEKLFF. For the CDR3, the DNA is TGCAGTGCTATCCCGATAGACAGGGGAGGTGAAAAACTGTTTTTT.

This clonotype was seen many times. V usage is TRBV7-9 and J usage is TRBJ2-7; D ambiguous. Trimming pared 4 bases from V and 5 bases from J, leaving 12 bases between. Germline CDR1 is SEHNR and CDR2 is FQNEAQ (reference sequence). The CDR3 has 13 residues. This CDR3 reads CASSSGPSDEQYV. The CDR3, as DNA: TGTGCCAGCAGCTCCGGGCCATCGGACGAGCAGTACGTC.

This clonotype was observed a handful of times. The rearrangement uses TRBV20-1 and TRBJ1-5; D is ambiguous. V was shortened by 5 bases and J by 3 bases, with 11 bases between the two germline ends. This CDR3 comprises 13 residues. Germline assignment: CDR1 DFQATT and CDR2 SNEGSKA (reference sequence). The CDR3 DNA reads TGCAGTGCTCCGAAGGTAACCAATCAGCCCCAGCATTTT. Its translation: CSAPKVTNQPQHF.

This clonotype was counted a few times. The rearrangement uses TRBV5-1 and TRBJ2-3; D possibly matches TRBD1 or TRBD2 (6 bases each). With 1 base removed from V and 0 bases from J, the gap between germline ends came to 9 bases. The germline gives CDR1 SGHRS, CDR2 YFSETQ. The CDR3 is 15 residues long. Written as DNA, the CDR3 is TGCGCCAGCAGCTTGTGGAGGGGGAGCACAGATACGCAGTATTTT. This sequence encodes CASSLWRGSTDTQYF.

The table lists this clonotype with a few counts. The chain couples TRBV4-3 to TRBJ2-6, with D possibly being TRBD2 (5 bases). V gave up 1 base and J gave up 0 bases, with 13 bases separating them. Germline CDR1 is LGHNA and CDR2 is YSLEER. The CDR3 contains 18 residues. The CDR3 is CASSQVGGGTSGANVLTF. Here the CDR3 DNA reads TGCGCCAGCAGCCAAGTTGGAGGCGGAACCTCTGGGGCCAACGTCCTGACTTTC.

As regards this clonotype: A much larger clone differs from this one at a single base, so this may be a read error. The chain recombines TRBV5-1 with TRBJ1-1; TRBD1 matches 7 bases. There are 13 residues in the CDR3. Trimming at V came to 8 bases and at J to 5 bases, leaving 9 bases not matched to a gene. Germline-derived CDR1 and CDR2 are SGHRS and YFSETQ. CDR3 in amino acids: CARSLSTGTEAFF. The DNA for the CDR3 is TGCGCCAGAAGCCTATCGACAGGGACTGAAGCTTTCTTT.

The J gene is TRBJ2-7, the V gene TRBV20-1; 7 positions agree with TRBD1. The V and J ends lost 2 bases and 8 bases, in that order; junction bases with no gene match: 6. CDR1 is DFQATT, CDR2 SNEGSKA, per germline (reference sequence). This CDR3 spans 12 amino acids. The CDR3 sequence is CSARPEGAQQYF. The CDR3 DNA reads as TGCAGTGCTAGACCCGAGGGGGCCCAGCAGTACTTC.

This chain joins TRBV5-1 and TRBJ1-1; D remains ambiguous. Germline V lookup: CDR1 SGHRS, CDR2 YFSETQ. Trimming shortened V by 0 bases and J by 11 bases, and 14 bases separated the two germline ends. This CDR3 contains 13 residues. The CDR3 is CASSLERAFEAFF. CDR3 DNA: TGCGCCAGCAGCTTGGAGAGGGCTTTTGAGGCTTTCTTT.

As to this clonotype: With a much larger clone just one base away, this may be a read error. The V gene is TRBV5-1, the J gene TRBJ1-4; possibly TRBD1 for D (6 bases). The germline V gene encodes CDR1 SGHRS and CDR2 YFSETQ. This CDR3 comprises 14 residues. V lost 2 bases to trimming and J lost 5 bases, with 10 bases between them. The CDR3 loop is CASSFGGRNEKLFF. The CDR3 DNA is TGCGCCAGCAGCTTTGGGGGGCGGAATGAAAAACTGTTTTTT.

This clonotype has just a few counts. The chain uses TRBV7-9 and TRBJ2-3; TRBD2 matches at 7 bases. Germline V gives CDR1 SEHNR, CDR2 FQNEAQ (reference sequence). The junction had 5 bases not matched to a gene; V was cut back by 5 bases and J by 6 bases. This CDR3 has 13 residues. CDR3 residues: CASSQTLADTQYF. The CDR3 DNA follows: TGTGCCAGCAGCCAAACACTAGCGGATACGCAGTATTTT.

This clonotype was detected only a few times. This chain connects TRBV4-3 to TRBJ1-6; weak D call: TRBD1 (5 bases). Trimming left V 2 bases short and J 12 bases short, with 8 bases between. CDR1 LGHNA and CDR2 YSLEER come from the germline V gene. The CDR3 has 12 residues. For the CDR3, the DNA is TGCGCCAGCAGCCAATGGAGGGGACCCCTCCACTTT. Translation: CASSQWRGPLHF.

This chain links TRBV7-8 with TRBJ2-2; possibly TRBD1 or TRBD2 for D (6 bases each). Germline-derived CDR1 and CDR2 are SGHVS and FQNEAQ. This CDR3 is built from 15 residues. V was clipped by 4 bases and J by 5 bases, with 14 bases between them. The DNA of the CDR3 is TGTGCCAGCAGCTCACAGGGAGGTTGGACCGGGGAGCTGTTTTTT. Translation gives CASSSQGGWTGELFF. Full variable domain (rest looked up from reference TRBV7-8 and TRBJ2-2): GAGVSQSPRYKVAKRGQDVALRCDPISGHVSLFWYQQALGQGPEFLTYFQNEAQLDKSGLPSDRFFAERPEGSVSTLKIQRTQQEDSAVYLCASSSQGGWTGELFFGEGSRLTVL.

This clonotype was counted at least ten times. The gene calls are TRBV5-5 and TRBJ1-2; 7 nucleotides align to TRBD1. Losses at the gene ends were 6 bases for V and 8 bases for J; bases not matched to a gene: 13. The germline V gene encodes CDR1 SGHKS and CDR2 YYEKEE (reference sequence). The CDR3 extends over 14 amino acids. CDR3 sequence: CASTETRQGVGYTF. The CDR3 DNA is TGTGCCAGCACTGAAACTCGACAGGGCGTAGGCTACACCTTC. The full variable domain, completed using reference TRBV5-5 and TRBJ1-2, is DAGVTQSPTHLIKTRGQQVTLRCSPISGHKSVSWYQQVLGQGPQFIFQYYEKEERGRGNFPDRFSARQFPNYSSELNVNALLLGDSALYLCASTETRQGVGYTFGSGTRLTVV.